A single T cell receptor beta chain is shown here with its context. What it binds is not known. The entry originates in a study of OX40 agonist ivuxolimab in advanced cancers. The wider study: While on treatment, patients had intravenous ivuxolimab at 0.01 to 10 mg/kg every 2 weeks. Three patients had partial responses: one hepatocellular carcinoma, two cutaneous melanoma. Study outcomes and limitations: CD4+ and CD8+ blood T cells expanded clonally by week 6 at 0.1 to 3.0 mg/kg.

Here immunoSEQ multiplex PCR was the method, and the copy in TCRdb shows in-frame clones only, minus some. The repertoire holds tens of thousands of clones, with 65% to 85% as singletons. The germline gives CDR1 SGHRS, CDR2 YFSETQ. The CDR3 spans 16 residues. Trimming cost V 0 bases and J 3 bases, with 12 bases left between them. Source: CD4+ or CD8+ T cells sorted from blood, taken in a trial of the OX40 agonist ivuxolimab. The rearrangement joins TRBV5-1 to TRBJ2-2, with D perhaps TRBD2 (5 bases). The clonotype was recovered from an adult with an advanced solid tumor such as melanoma, head and neck, liver or kidney cancer. In nucleotides, the CDR3 is TGCGCCAGCAGCTTGGTCCCGGGGATGGACACCGGGGAGCTGTTTTTT. Protein: CASSLVPGMDTGELFF.